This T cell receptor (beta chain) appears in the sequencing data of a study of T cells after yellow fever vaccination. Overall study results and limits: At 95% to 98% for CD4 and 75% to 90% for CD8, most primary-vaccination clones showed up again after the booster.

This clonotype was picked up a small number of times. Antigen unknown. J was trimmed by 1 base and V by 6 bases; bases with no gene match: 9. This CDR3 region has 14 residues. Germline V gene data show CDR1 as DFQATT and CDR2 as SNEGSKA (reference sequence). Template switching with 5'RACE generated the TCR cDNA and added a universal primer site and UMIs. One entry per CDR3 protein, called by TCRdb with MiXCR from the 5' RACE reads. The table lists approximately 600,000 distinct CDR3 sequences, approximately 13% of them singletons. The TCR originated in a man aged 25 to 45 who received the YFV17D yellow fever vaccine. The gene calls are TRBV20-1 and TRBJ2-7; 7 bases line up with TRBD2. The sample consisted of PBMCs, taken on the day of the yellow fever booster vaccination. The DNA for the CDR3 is TGCAGTGCGCGCCCCGGGACTAAATCCTACGAGCAGTACTTC. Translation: CSARPGTKSYEQYF.